This record looks at one T cell receptor (beta chain) sequence and its context. The antigen is unknown. This specimen comes from a study of radiotherapy plus CTLA-4 blockade in lung cancer. For the study at large: Across the patients, objective responses occurred in 18%, and disease control in approximately 30%. Study-level findings and limits: Clones derived from tumor TCRs expanded in blood after radiotherapy plus ipilimumab. Per reports, early blood T cell clone dynamics, plus interferon-beta, forecast response most strongly.

Data came from immunoSEQ multiplex PCR; TCRdb stores just in-frame clones and leaves some out. The sample holds roughly 86,000 clones, roughly 80% seen once. Germline assignment: CDR1 SGHRS and CDR2 YFSETQ. Deletions cut 0 bases from V and 1 base from J, with 1 base between. The CDR3 totals 12 residues. Sequencing was performed on peripheral blood, taken from a patient treated with radiotherapy plus ipilimumab. This TCR derives from a human donor with non-small cell lung cancer who had stable disease on radiotherapy plus ipilimumab. The V call is TRBV5-1, the J call TRBJ2-5; no definite D call. CDR3 residues: CASSLGQETQYF. The CDR3 DNA reads TGCGCCAGCAGCTTGGGCCAAGAGACCCAGTACTTC.